These 12 T cell receptor beta chains were all obtained from the same sample, sequenced in a study of blood T cell repertoires in COVID-19. TCRdb keeps only in-frame clones here, not all; method: immunoSEQ multiplex PCR. The sample lists about 220,000 clones; 80% to 90% were seen once. Sequencing was performed on peripheral blood. Receptor source: a man aged 50-59 years with active or convalescent COVID-19.

The chain joins TRBV14 to TRBJ1-5; 10 bases align to TRBD1. CDR3 length equals 19 residues. V lost 3 bases and J lost 0; bases outside the gene matches: 11. Germline CDR1 SGHDN, CDR2 FVKESK. The CDR3 nucleotides are TGTGCCAGCAGCCAGCATCCCGGGACAGGGGATAATAGCAATCAGCCCCAGCATTTT. Translated: CASSQHPGTGDNSNQPQHF.

V usage is TRBV30 and J usage is TRBJ1-4, with 8 bases fitting TRBD1. V was pared by 1 base and J by 8 bases, with 3 bases of the junction left unmatched. CDR3 size: 13 residues. CDR1 and CDR2 from the germline V gene are GTSNPN and SVGIG (reference sequence). The CDR3 bases are TGTGCCTGGAGTGGGACAGGGTACGAAAAACTGTTTTTT. Translation gives CAWSGTGYEKLFF.

In its sample, this clone was seen once. CDR3 DNA: TGTGCCAGCAGGGACGACAGGGGGCGGACTGAAGCTTTCTTT. This codes for CASRDDRGRTEAFF. The chain joins TRBV7-2 to TRBJ1-1, with 10 bases that match TRBD1. This CDR3 spans 14 amino acids. Trimming at V came to 6 bases and at J to 5 bases, leaving 6 bases not matched to a gene. Germline V gives CDR1 SGHTA, CDR2 FQGNSA.

This clone was seen only a few times. The rearrangement links TRBV19 to TRBJ2-5, with 11 bases fitting TRBD2. Germline V gives CDR1 LNHDA, CDR2 SQIVND (reference sequence). V lost 1 base to trimming and J lost 5 bases; unmatched junction nucleotides: 6. The CDR3 is 16 residues long. The CDR3 sequence is CASSIAVAGGRETQYF. CDR3 DNA: TGTGCCAGTAGTATAGCAGTAGCGGGGGGGCGCGAGACCCAGTACTTC.

This clone was counted only a few times. V is TRBV28 and J is TRBJ1-1, with TRBD1 matching over 7 bases. The CDR3 runs 13 residues. Losses at the gene ends were 2 bases for V and 4 bases for J; bases not matched to a gene: 1. Germline-derived CDR1 and CDR2 are MDHEN and SYDVKM. The CDR3 is CASSLAGGTEAFF. The CDR3 nucleotides are TGTGCCAGCAGTTTAGCAGGGGGCACTGAAGCTTTCTTT.

The V gene is TRBV24-1, the J gene TRBJ2-1; TRBD2 aligns across 8 bases. The CDR3 length is 18 residues. V trimming: 4 bases; J trimming: 6 bases; junction bases outside the gene matches: 16. Looked up from germline, CDR1 is KGHDR and CDR2 is SFDVKD. The CDR3 region is CATSDSRGWSGGPNEQFF. The CDR3 bases are TGTGCCACCAGTGACTCCCGAGGATGGAGCGGGGGACCCAATGAGCAGTTCTTC.

This clone appeared once. The rearrangement uses TRBV29-1 and TRBJ2-1; D is unclear. The CDR3 is 11 amino acids. Trimming shortened V by 8 bases and J by 5 bases, and 10 bases separated the two germline ends. Germline CDR1 is SQVTM and CDR2 is ANQGSEA. CDR3 sequence reads: CSLGSNNEQFF. The CDR3 nucleotides read TGCAGCCTGGGCTCAAACAATGAGCAGTTCTTC.

The chain has TRBV19 and TRBJ1-5, with a weak D call TRBD1 (6 bases). The CDR3 has 12 amino acids. Trimming stripped 6 bases from V and 7 bases from J, with 10 bases between. Looked up from germline, CDR1 is LNHDA and CDR2 is SQIVND (reference sequence). CDR3 DNA sequence: TGTGCCAGTAGACAGGGCTGGCAGCCCCAGCATTTT. It specifies CASRQGWQPQHF.

This clone was observed a handful of times. The V and J genes are TRBV5-1 and TRBJ1-1; 7 bases fit TRBD1. The CDR3 extends over 13 amino acids. V lost 0 bases and J lost 6; bases outside the gene matches: 2. Germline-derived CDR1 and CDR2 are SGHRS and YFSETQ. For the CDR3, the DNA is TGCGCCAGCAGCTTGGAACAGGGGCCTGAAGCTTTCTTT. Translation: CASSLEQGPEAFF.

This rearrangement joins TRBV18 to TRBJ2-5; TRBD1 matches 7 bases. V was pared by 4 bases and J by 5 bases, with 4 bases of the junction left unmatched. The CDR3 sequence is 13 residues long. Germline lookup yields CDR1 KGHSH and CDR2 LQKENI. The CDR3 DNA is TGTGCCAGCTCACAGGGACAGAGGGAGACCCAGTACTTC. It encodes CASSQGQRETQYF.

The chain links TRBV27 to TRBJ2-7; perhaps TRBD1 as D (6 bases). CDR1 is MNHEY, CDR2 SMNVEV, per germline (reference sequence). This CDR3 region has 13 residues. V shed 3 bases and J shed 9 bases, with 15 bases lying between them. CDR3 DNA sequence: TGTGCCAGCAGTTTGTCCAGGGGTGAATTGCAGTACTTC. It yields the protein CASSLSRGELQYF.

V usage is TRBV2 and J usage is TRBJ1-2; perhaps TRBD1 as D (6 bases). The V and J ends lost 1 base and 9 bases respectively, with 15 bases between them. Germline CDR1 SNHLY, CDR2 FYNNEI. The CDR3 is 14 residues long. In DNA form, the CDR3 reads TGTGCCAGCAGTGAAGAAGGCGCAGGGGAGAGCTACACCTTC. This translates into CASSEEGAGESYTF.